The 32 T cell receptor beta chains reported below all come from one sample, sequenced in a study of beta chain features in type 1 diabetes. Regarding the study as a whole: Within each of all four CD4+ subsets, Type 1 diabetes patients had TCRB CDR3s that were moderately but significantly shorter.

Since all of the isolated RNA was reverse transcribed, expressed TCRB transcripts were what got sequenced. TCRdb keeps only in-frame clones here, not all; method: immunoSEQ multiplex PCR. The sample shows about 160,000 clones, 6.5% to 10% of them seen only once. These TCRs are of unknown antigen specificity. The sequencing input was central memory CD4+ T cells from blood. The source of these receptors is a woman between 18 and 30 years old with type 1 diabetes.

This chain joins TRBV15 and TRBJ2-7, with D possibly matching TRBD1 (6 bases). Germline V lookup: CDR1 LNHNV, CDR2 YYDKDF (reference sequence). Trimming took 5 bases from V and 5 from J, leaving 19 bases between them. The CDR3 is 15 amino acids. The CDR3 DNA reads TGTGCCACCAGCCAAAACCCCGCCAGGGGCCACGAGCAGTACTTC. Its protein is CATSQNPARGHEQYF.

This clone was seen a few times. This rearrangement joins TRBV28 to TRBJ2-7; 10 positions match TRBD1. The V segment lost 8 bases and the J segment 4 bases; nucleotides outside the gene matches: 5. This CDR3 comprises 13 residues. The germline CDR1 and CDR2 sequences are MDHEN and SYDVKM. The CDR3 nucleotides read TGTGCCAGCGAGGGACAGGGGAAGTACGAGCAGTACTTC. Its translation: CASEGQGKYEQYF.

The chain recombines TRBV6-6 with TRBJ1-2; 8 nucleotides line up with TRBD1. CDR3 length equals 13 residues. Germline values: CDR1 MNHNY, CDR2 SVGAGI (reference sequence). V gave up 6 bases and J gave up 4 bases; unmatched junction bases: 4. The CDR3 spells CASSEGQVYGYTF. The DNA for the CDR3 is TGTGCCAGCAGCGAGGGACAGGTCTATGGCTACACCTTC.

V gene TRBV5-1 combines with J gene TRBJ2-1, with 10 positions matching TRBD2. This CDR3 has 15 amino acids. V lost 2 bases and J lost 7; bases outside the gene matches: 6. The germline V gene encodes CDR1 SGHRS and CDR2 YFSETQ. The DNA of the CDR3 is TGCGCCAGCAGCTTTAGCGGGGGGCTGGGGAATGAGCAGTTCTTC. Protein sequence: CASSFSGGLGNEQFF.

This clone was observed a few times. The chain is built from TRBV7-9 and TRBJ1-3, with a possible D match to TRBD1 (6 bases). The CDR3 covers 14 residues. The V gene's germline CDR1 is SEHNR and CDR2 FQNEAQ (reference sequence). V lost 7 bases and J lost 2, with 12 bases in between. CDR3 residues: CASKEQGAGNTIYF. The CDR3 region has the DNA TGTGCCAGCAAAGAACAGGGTGCTGGAAACACCATATATTTT.

Regarding this clone: This specimen includes other DNA sequences encoding the same CDR3. The rearrangement joins TRBV18 to TRBJ2-7, with TRBD1 as a possible D gene (6 bases). The CDR3 has 15 amino acids. The ends were cut back, 0 bases at V and 1 base at J, with 10 bases in the middle. In germline, CDR1 is KGHSH, CDR2 LQKENI. The CDR3 sequence is CASSPPSQGSYEQYF. The DNA for the CDR3 is TGTGCCAGCTCACCACCGAGTCAGGGGTCCTACGAGCAGTACTTC.

The chain uses TRBV29-1 and TRBJ2-5; 7 bases are shared with TRBD2. V trimming: 4 bases; J trimming: 3 bases; junction bases outside the gene matches: 8. Germline V gene sequence: CDR1 SQVTM, CDR2 ANQGSEA. This CDR3 comprises 14 residues. The CDR3 spells CSVAEGLQKETQYF. The CDR3 DNA reads as TGCAGCGTTGCCGAGGGACTACAAAAAGAGACCCAGTACTTC.

This clone was seen only a few times. The chain couples TRBV29-1 to TRBJ1-1; TRBD1 is a possible D gene (5 bases). The germline V gene has CDR1 SQVTM and CDR2 ANQGSEA. V gave up 5 bases and J gave up 7 bases, with 8 bases separating them. The CDR3 runs 10 residues. The CDR3 DNA follows: TGCAGCGTTCGGGACTTTGAAGCTTTCTTT. Translated, it gives CSVRDFEAFF.

V is TRBV5-4 and J is TRBJ2-7; D might be TRBD2 (5 bases). Per germline, CDR1 SGHNT and CDR2 YYREEE (reference sequence). Trimming left V 0 bases short and J 2 bases short, with 12 bases between. The CDR3 sequence is 15 residues long. CDR3 nucleotide sequence: TGTGCCAGCAGCTTGGGATCGGACTCGACCTACGAGCAGTACTTC. It is translated as CASSLGSDSTYEQYF.

The chain carries TRBV5-1 and TRBJ1-1; maybe TRBD1 (5 bases). V lost 2 bases, J lost 5 bases, and 13 bases lay in between. This CDR3 contains 14 residues. Germline-derived CDR1 and CDR2 are SGHRS and YFSETQ. CDR3 sequence reads: CASSFIGGGTEAFF. The DNA of the CDR3 is TGCGCCAGCAGCTTTATCGGGGGAGGAACTGAAGCTTTCTTT.

This clone occurred a few times. This chain connects TRBV30 to TRBJ2-7; a weak D match, TRBD1 (5 bases). The V and J ends lost 1 base and 2 bases respectively, with 9 bases between them. This CDR3 has 13 residues. CDR1 and CDR2 (germline): GTSNPN, SVGIG (reference sequence). The CDR3 nucleotides read TGTGCCTGGAGTGGGGGCCTTACCTACGAGCAGTACTTC. Its protein is CAWSGGLTYEQYF.

V gene TRBV11-2 combines with J gene TRBJ1-5, with TRBD1 matching 9 bases. V lost 0 bases to trimming and J lost 6 bases; unmatched junction nucleotides: 6. Looked up from germline, CDR1 is SGHAT and CDR2 is FQNNGV. This CDR3 has 16 residues. This CDR3 is CASSLDGTGLRQPQHF. The CDR3 DNA is TGTGCCAGCAGCTTAGATGGGACAGGGTTGCGTCAGCCCCAGCATTTT.

This clone has more than one count but fewer than ten. This sequence joins TRBV14 and TRBJ1-2; possible D gene TRBD1, 6 bases. V was cut by 4 bases and J by 4 bases, with 13 bases left in between. This CDR3 has 14 residues. Germline CDR1 and CDR2: SGHDN and FVKESK. The CDR3 region has the DNA TGTGCCAGCAGCCCGACAGGCGGCCTCTATGGCTACACCTTC. Its translation is CASSPTGGLYGYTF.

This clone was observed a few times. The gene calls are TRBV28 and TRBJ1-2; D may be TRBD1 (5 bases). Trimming shortened V by 7 bases and J by 2 bases, and 14 bases separated the two germline ends. The CDR3 length is 14 residues. Per germline, CDR1 MDHEN and CDR2 SYDVKM. The CDR3 nucleotides are TGTGCCAGCACCCCTGGGGCCACCAACTATGGCTACACCTTC. Its translation: CASTPGATNYGYTF.

This clone was counted only a few times. This chain uses TRBV5-1 with TRBJ1-1, with 11 bases identical to TRBD1. J gave up 4 bases and V 4 bases, and 3 bases lay outside the gene matches. The CDR3 is 14 residues long. CDR1 is SGHRS and CDR2 is YFSETQ in the germline V gene. The CDR3 coding sequence is TGCGCCAGCAGCGAGGGACAGGGGGGCACTGAAGCTTTCTTT. It yields the protein CASSEGQGGTEAFF.

This rearrangement joins TRBV6-5 to TRBJ1-5, with 9 bases identical to TRBD1. The germline gives CDR1 MNHEY, CDR2 SVGAGI. The CDR3 loop spans 15 amino acids. J gave up 4 bases and V 5 bases, and 6 bases lay outside the gene matches. As DNA, the CDR3 is TGTGCCAGCAGTAAGCAGACAGGGGGGAATCAGCCCCAGCATTTT. Translated: CASSKQTGGNQPQHF.

This clone has just a few counts. V and J are TRBV7-2 and TRBJ1-2, with TRBD1 matching over 7 bases. CDR1 SGHTA and CDR2 FQGNSA come from the germline V gene. This CDR3 is built from 14 residues. Losses at the gene ends were 0 bases for V and 5 bases for J; bases not matched to a gene: 3. The CDR3 sequence: CASSLAGGGYGYTF. The CDR3 nucleotides read TGTGCCAGCAGCTTAGCAGGGGGCGGTTATGGCTACACCTTC.

This clone was observed a handful of times. This chain links TRBV2 with TRBJ2-2; 11 bases agree with TRBD2. J was trimmed by 6 bases and V by 1 base; bases with no gene match: 1. The germline gives CDR1 SNHLY, CDR2 FYNNEI. The CDR3 is 15 residues long. The CDR3 nucleotides read TGTGCCAGCAGTGAAGAGGGACTAGCGGCCGGGGAGCTGTTTTTT. Residues: CASSEEGLAAGELFF.

This clone showed up just a few times. The rearrangement uses TRBV7-9 and TRBJ1-4; D is possibly TRBD1 (5 bases). Trimming stripped 1 base from V and 4 bases from J, with 13 bases between. CDR1 is SEHNR, CDR2 FQNEAQ, per germline (reference sequence). The CDR3 loop spans 16 amino acids. As DNA, the CDR3 is TGTGCCAGCAGCTTAGGCGGGACCGCCAGTAATGAAAAACTGTTTTTT. As protein: CASSLGGTASNEKLFF.

Details on this clone: The sample holds other DNA sequences that translate to the same CDR3. This chain links TRBV18 with TRBJ1-4; TRBD1 is a possible D gene (5 bases). Trimming left V 1 base short and J 2 bases short, with 5 bases between. The CDR3 covers 14 residues. Germline CDR1 KGHSH, CDR2 LQKENI. The CDR3 DNA is TGTGCCAGCTCACCACAGGGGACTAATGAAAAACTGTTTTTT. Residues: CASSPQGTNEKLFF.

The sample holds a few counts of this clone. This chain connects TRBV5-1 to TRBJ2-5; D not resolved. The CDR3 is made up of 12 amino acids. Trimming stripped 0 bases from V and 3 bases from J, with 3 bases between. CDR1 and CDR2 (germline): SGHRS, YFSETQ. The CDR3 spells CASSLDKETQYF. CDR3 in DNA: TGCGCCAGCAGCTTGGACAAAGAGACCCAGTACTTC.

This clone was found a few times. The gene calls are TRBV6-6 and TRBJ2-1, with 7 bases that match TRBD1. Germline CDR1 MNHNY, CDR2 SVGAGI (reference sequence). This CDR3 comprises 13 residues. The V gene end was trimmed by 5 bases and the J gene end by 10 bases; junction bases not matched to a gene: 8. In nucleotides, the CDR3 is TGTGCCAGCAGTGGCATCACAGGGGACGAGCAGTTCTTC. As protein: CASSGITGDEQFF.

This chain connects TRBV29-1 to TRBJ2-5; D is perhaps TRBD2 (6 bases). In germline, CDR1 is SQVTM, CDR2 ANQGSEA. The CDR3 covers 13 residues. Trimming took 6 bases from V and 1 from J, leaving 12 bases between them. This chain's CDR3 is CSVVLGGQETQYF. Written as DNA, the CDR3 is TGCAGCGTGGTTTTGGGGGGCCAAGAGACCCAGTACTTC.

V and J are TRBV13 and TRBJ2-1; the match to TRBD2 covers 8 bases. In germline, CDR1 is PRHDT, CDR2 FYEKMQ (reference sequence). The CDR3 extends over 15 amino acids. Trimming took 5 bases from V and 7 from J; bases not matched to a gene: 10. The DNA of the CDR3 is TGTGCCAGCAGCCCCCGGTTAGCGGGGTGGAATGAGCAGTTCTTC. Protein sequence: CASSPRLAGWNEQFF.

A remark on this clone: At the DNA level, this CDR3 is encoded by other sequences in the same sample as well. The chain is built from TRBV20-1 and TRBJ1-2; the D gene is possibly TRBD1 (5 bases). CDR1 and CDR2 from the germline V gene are DFQATT and SNEGSKA (reference sequence). Trimming left V 7 bases short and J 1 base short, with 7 bases between. The CDR3 has 11 residues. CDR3 amino acids: CSVGGNYGYTF. CDR3 sequence (DNA): TGCAGTGTGGGGGGTAACTATGGCTACACCTTC.

This clone was seen many times. This chain links TRBV6-4 with TRBJ2-1; 9 bases line up with TRBD2. CDR3 size: 15 residues. V was clipped by 3 bases and J by 2 bases; unmatched bases: 2. CDR1 and CDR2 (germline): MRHNA, SNTAGT. The CDR3 loop reads CASSEIAGAYNEQFF. In DNA form, the CDR3 reads TGTGCCAGCAGTGAAATAGCGGGGGCCTACAATGAGCAGTTCTTC.

In its sample, this clone was seen a few times. This rearrangement joins TRBV6-5 to TRBJ2-1, with 9 bases matching TRBD2. The V gene's germline CDR1 is MNHEY and CDR2 SVGAGI. The CDR3 extends over 13 amino acids. The V and J ends lost 8 bases and 7 bases, in that order; junction bases with no gene match: 6. In DNA form, the CDR3 reads TGTGCCAGCGGTGTTAGCGGGGGAAATGAGCAGTTCTTC. This codes for CASGVSGGNEQFF.

There are a few counts of this clone. The chain carries TRBV5-6 and TRBJ1-1; the D gene is possibly TRBD1 (5 bases). The germline CDR1 and CDR2 sequences are SGHDT and YYEEEE. The CDR3 spans 15 residues. V was cut by 1 base and J by 1 base, with 11 bases left in between. CDR3 amino acids: CASSLRGTGNTEAFF. The DNA of the CDR3 is TGTGCCAGCAGCTTGAGGGGTACAGGGAACACTGAAGCTTTCTTT.

The CDR3 coding sequence is TGTGCCAGCAGTGACACACACTACGAGCAGTACTTC. It yields the protein CASSDTHYEQYF. This chain joins TRBV2 and TRBJ2-7; D gene unclear. Germline CDR1 SNHLY, CDR2 FYNNEI. This CDR3 is 12 amino acids long. V was trimmed by 3 bases and J by 3 bases, leaving 6 bases between them.

This clone was counted a few times. The chain carries TRBV19 and TRBJ2-7, with TRBD1 matching 9 bases. This CDR3 contains 14 residues. V shed 7 bases, J shed 2 bases, and the junction held 6 bases outside the gene matches. CDR1 is LNHDA, CDR2 SQIVND, per germline (reference sequence). This CDR3 is CASTPRDRAYEQYF. CDR3 in DNA: TGTGCCAGTACCCCCCGGGACAGGGCCTACGAGCAGTACTTC.

This clone was seen more than once but under ten times. V and J are TRBV5-1 and TRBJ1-4; 10 positions agree with TRBD1. Germline assignment: CDR1 SGHRS and CDR2 YFSETQ. The V gene end was trimmed by 4 bases and the J gene end by 5 bases; junction bases not matched to a gene: 5. The length of the CDR3 is 15 residues. The CDR3 loop reads CASSTPGQGNEKLFF. The CDR3, as DNA: TGCGCCAGCAGCACCCCGGGACAGGGGAATGAAAAACTGTTTTTT.

This clone was observed at least ten times. This rearrangement joins TRBV30 to TRBJ2-1; 10 bases fit TRBD1. After removal of 0 bases from V and 16 bases from J, the junction contained 3 bases not matched to a gene. The CDR3 is 11 amino acids. The germline V gene encodes CDR1 GTSNPN and CDR2 SVGIG (reference sequence). Here the CDR3 reads CAWSVGDRGFF. The CDR3, as DNA: TGTGCCTGGAGTGTGGGGGACAGGGGCTTCTTC. The whole variable domain, remainder taken from reference TRBV30 and TRBJ2-1, is SQTIHQWPATLVQPVGSPLSLECTVEGTSNPNLYWYRQAAGRGLQLLFYSVGIGQISSEVPQNLSASRPQDRQFILSSKKLLLSDSGFYLCAWSVGDRGFFGPGTRLTVL.